Sequencing of this T cell receptor (beta chain) was carried out in a study of cytomegalovirus exposure and HLA in healthy donors. Researchers ran the PCR with 60 Vbeta and 13 Jbeta primers. Libraries were prepared by immunoSEQ multiplex PCR; TCRdb keeps only in-frame clonotypes and omits some of them. The table has 150,000 to 200,000 clones, around 81% seen once; the top ten hold about 1.9%. Germline values: CDR1 MDHEN, CDR2 SYDVKM. CDR3 length equals 14 residues. After removal of 2 bases from V and 6 bases from J, the junction contained 4 bases not matched to a gene. Sequencing was carried out using PBMCs. The chain links TRBV28 to TRBJ1-2; 9 nucleotides agree with TRBD1. The TCR sequence derives from a young man in good health and CMV-seronegative. The CDR3 DNA follows: TGTGCCAGCAGTTTACCCGGGACAGGGAATGGCTACACCTTC. This sequence encodes CASSLPGTGNGYTF.